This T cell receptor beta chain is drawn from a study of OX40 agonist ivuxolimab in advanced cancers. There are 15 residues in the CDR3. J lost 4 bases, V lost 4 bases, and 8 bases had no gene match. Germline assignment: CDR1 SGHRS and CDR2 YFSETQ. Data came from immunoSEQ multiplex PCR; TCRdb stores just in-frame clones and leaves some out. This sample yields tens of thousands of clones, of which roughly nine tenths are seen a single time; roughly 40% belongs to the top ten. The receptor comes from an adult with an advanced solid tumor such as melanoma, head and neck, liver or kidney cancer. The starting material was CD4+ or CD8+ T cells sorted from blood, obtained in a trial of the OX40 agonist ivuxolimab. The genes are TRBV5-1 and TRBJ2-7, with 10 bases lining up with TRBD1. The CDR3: CASSGRDRGEYEQYF. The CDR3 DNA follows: TGCGCCAGCAGCGGCCGGGACAGGGGAGAGTACGAGCAGTACTTC.